The rows below give T cell receptor beta chains drawn from one sample of a study of T cells in Graves' hyperthyroidism and ophthalmopathy. One entry per CDR3 protein, called by TCRdb with MiXCR from the multiplex PCR reads. The sample records about 640,000 distinct CDR3 sequences, roughly 20% being singletons. The sequencing sample was made of blood. The source of these receptors is a man younger than 40 with Graves' ophthalmopathy. CDR3s include the opening cysteine and the closing phenylalanine or tryptophan. A D gene is named only where the DNA matches it firmly. Size is stated for part of the rows, as once, few or many counts, or as a class when the clone is expanded.

d_call j_call cdr3_length clone_size v_call cdr3_aa cdr3_nt
TRBD2 TRBJ2-1 18 few TRBV10-3 CAISMTSGKPKTYDEQFF TGTGCCATCAGTATGACTAGCGGGAAACCGAAAACTTACGATGAGCAGTTCTTC
. TRBJ2-7 13 many TRBV10-1 CASSERLGYEQYF TGCGCCAGCAGTGAACGACTAGGCTACGAGCAGTACTTC
. TRBJ2-2 14 . TRBV2 CASSENRYTGELFF TGTGCCAGCAGTGAAAACAGGTACACCGGGGAGCTGTTTTTT
TRBD1 TRBJ2-3 17 . TRBV7-9 CASSPPGTGSLADAQYF TGTGCCAGCAGCCCACCCGGGACAGGGAGTTTGGCCGACGCGCAGTATTTT
TRBD1 TRBJ1-6 14 few TRBV5-1 CASSVGQGGSPLHF TGCGCCAGCAGCGTCGGACAGGGGGGCTCACCCCTCCACTTT
. TRBJ2-3 12 many TRBV28 CASSPPGGTQYF TGTGCCAGCAGTCCCCCGGGCGGTACGCAGTATTTT
. TRBJ1-6 16 . TRBV27 CASSFLRDTYNSPLHF TGTGCCAGCAGTTTTCTCCGGGACACCTATAATTCACCCCTCCACTTT
. TRBJ1-6 15 . TRBV9 CASSAKGDLNSPLHF TGTGCCAGCAGCGCCAAAGGGGACCTTAATTCACCCCTCCACTTT
. TRBJ2-1 17 . TRBV20-1 CSARAVLGLHLPNEQFF TGCAGTGCTAGAGCCGTCCTGGGACTTCACTTACCGAATGAGCAGTTCTTC
. TRBJ2-5 13 few TRBV29-1 CSARKGEWETQYF TGCAGCGCGAGGAAGGGGGAATGGGAGACCCAGTACTTC
TRBD2 TRBJ2-3 18 . TRBV18 CASSRIGTSGLAGDTQYF TGTGCCAGCTCACGCATCGGGACTAGCGGACTGGCCGGAGATACGCAGTATTTT
. TRBJ2-3 12 . TRBV6-1 CASSFSVDTQYF TGTGCCAGCAGTTTTTCAGTAGATACGCAGTATTTT
TRBD1 TRBJ1-1 15 many TRBV6-2/TRBV6-3 CASSYAGTENTEAFF TGTGCCAGCAGTTACGCCGGGACAGAGAACACTGAAGCTTTCTTT
TRBD1 TRBJ1-1 14 few TRBV6-2/TRBV6-3 CASSRRTGNTEAFF TGTGCCAGCAGCCGACGGACAGGGAACACTGAAGCTTTCTTT
. TRBJ2-2 16 few TRBV6-1 CASRTDAGTYTGELFF TGTGCCAGCAGAACCGACGCCGGGACCTACACCGGGGAGCTGTTTTTT
. TRBJ2-1 14 once TRBV6-1 CASRKRDTYNEQFF TGTGCCAGCAGGAAGCGGGACACCTACAATGAGCAGTTCTTC
. TRBJ2-7 14 many TRBV2 CASSEYLDSVEQYF TGTGCCAGCAGTGAATATTTGGATTCCGTCGAGCAGTACTTC
TRBD2 TRBJ2-3 15 . TRBV10-3 CAISGSGRVAYTQYF TGTGCCATCAGTGGTAGCGGGAGGGTGGCGTATACGCAGTATTTT